The 19 T cell receptor beta chains below were found in one sample sequenced in a study of shared clonotypes between healthy human individuals. Sequenced by immunoSEQ multiplex PCR; TCRdb stores in-frame clones only, minus some. The sample carries millions of clones, just over 90% recorded once. Terminally differentiated effector memory CD45RA+ cells were excluded from the naive CD8 cells, which were CD45RO-negative and positively selected for CCR7. Material for sequencing was naive CD8+ T cells from PBMCs. These receptors were taken from a man between 18 and 29 years old in good health. Some clones in this sample may be carry-over from other donors' samples.

The rearrangement links TRBV2 to TRBJ1-2, with 7 nucleotides matching TRBD1. V shed 6 bases, J shed 0 bases, and the junction held 10 bases outside the gene matches. The V gene's germline CDR1 is SNHLY and CDR2 FYNNEI. The CDR3 spans 16 residues. In DNA, the CDR3 is TGTGCCAGCAGCAGAGCCCGGACAGGTTCTAACTATGGCTACACCTTC. It codes for CASSRARTGSNYGYTF.

The DNA of the CDR3 is TGTGCCAGCAGTTCCCTCACCCTGGAGAGGGGAGGATTGGAGACCCAGTACTTC. This gives the protein CASSSLTLERGGLETQYF. The gene calls are TRBV27 and TRBJ2-5; D is possibly TRBD2 (6 bases). Trimming took 4 bases from V and 5 from J, leaving 26 bases between them. Germline V gene sequence: CDR1 MNHEY, CDR2 SMNVEV (reference sequence). The CDR3 loop spans 18 amino acids.

The CDR3 region has the DNA TGTGCCAGCAGCGGAATAGCGGACCTGAGCCGCGGGGAGCTGTTTTTT. Protein product: CASSGIADLSRGELFF. The chain recombines TRBV9 with TRBJ2-2, with D possibly matching TRBD2 (6 bases). Per the germline V gene, CDR1 is SGDLS and CDR2 is YYNGEE. The CDR3 is made up of 16 amino acids. Trimming pared 3 bases from V and 7 bases from J, leaving 19 bases between.

The rearrangement links TRBV27 to TRBJ1-1, with D perhaps TRBD1 (5 bases). With 7 bases removed from V and 8 bases from J, the gap between germline ends came to 23 bases. The CDR3 is 15 amino acids. The germline V gene encodes CDR1 MNHEY and CDR2 SMNVEV (reference sequence). CDR3 sequence reads: CASTPARMGREEAFF. CDR3 nucleotide sequence: TGTGCCAGCACCCCCGCCCGGATGGGGCGCGAGGAAGCTTTCTTT.

V usage is TRBV11-1 and J usage is TRBJ2-3, with D tentatively TRBD1 or TRBD2 (5 bases each). Germline lookup yields CDR1 SGHAT and CDR2 FQDESV (reference sequence). There are 16 residues in the CDR3. V was clipped by 6 bases and J by 0 bases, with 16 bases between them. CDR3 DNA sequence: TGTGCCAGCAGGCGACCGGGACCACGGAGCACAGATACGCAGTATTTT. This gives the protein CASRRPGPRSTDTQYF.

The chain uses TRBV7-2 and TRBJ2-7; D call uncertain. The CDR3 sequence is 15 residues long. V lost 2 bases, J lost 0 bases, and 11 bases lay in between. CDR1 is SGHTA, CDR2 FQGNSA, per germline. In DNA, the CDR3 is TGTGCCAGCAGCTTATTCCAGGCAAGCTCCTACGAGCAGTACTTC. Encoded protein: CASSLFQASSYEQYF.

V usage is TRBV4-1 and J usage is TRBJ2-7; a weak D match, TRBD1 (6 bases). Trimming removed 2 bases at V and 0 bases at J, with 17 bases between. This CDR3 comprises 17 residues. Germline loops: CDR1 MGHRA, CDR2 YSYEKL. This chain's CDR3 is CASSQSKLTGISYEQYF. As DNA, the CDR3 is TGCGCCAGCAGCCAAAGCAAGCTAACAGGGATCTCCTACGAGCAGTACTTC.

The chain is built from TRBV10-3 and TRBJ2-2, with D uncertain. The CDR3 spans 16 residues. Trimming took off 0 bases at V and 3 bases at J, with 11 bases between the two ends. Germline values: CDR1 ENHRY, CDR2 SYGVKD. CDR3 sequence (DNA): TGTGCCATCAGTGAGTCACCCCCGTCCTACACCGGGGAGCTGTTTTTT. Translating gives CAISESPPSYTGELFF.

The V and J genes are TRBV28 and TRBJ2-2, with 7 bases identical to TRBD1. Trimming removed 8 bases from V and 1 base from J; junction bases left unmatched: 10. This CDR3 has 16 amino acids. CDR1 and CDR2 from the germline V gene are MDHEN and SYDVKM. DNA for the CDR3: TGTGCCAGCTACGGAAGGAGACAGGGGAACACCGGGGAGCTGTTTTTT. Its translation is CASYGRRQGNTGELFF.

The chain carries TRBV11-2 and TRBJ1-1; D is perhaps TRBD1 (5 bases). The V gene lost 7 bases and the J gene lost 0 bases, with 12 bases spanning the gap. Looked up from germline, CDR1 is SGHAT and CDR2 is FQNNGV. CDR3 length: 14 amino acids. CDR3 amino acids: CASTLGTLNTEAFF. The CDR3, as DNA: TGTGCCAGCACCCTTGGGACCCTGAACACTGAAGCTTTCTTT. Full variable domain (rest looked up from reference TRBV11-2 and TRBJ1-1): EAGVAQSPRYKIIEKRQSVAFWCNPISGHATLYWYQQILGQGPKLLIQFQNNGVVDDSQLPKDRFSAERLKGVDSTLKIQPAKLEDSAVYLCASTLGTLNTEAFFGQGTRLTVV.

The rearrangement uses TRBV27 and TRBJ2-3, with 10 bases lining up with TRBD2. The germline gives CDR1 MNHEY, CDR2 SMNVEV (reference sequence). Trimming cost V 3 bases and J 3 bases; bases outside gene matches: 6. The CDR3 runs 16 residues. The CDR3 sequence: CASSFYPGLATDTQYF. CDR3 DNA sequence: TGTGCCAGCAGTTTTTATCCGGGACTAGCGACAGATACGCAGTATTTT.

V usage is TRBV30 and J usage is TRBJ2-1; TRBD1 aligns across 10 bases. Trimming cost V 2 bases and J 5 bases; bases outside gene matches: 3. The germline V gene encodes CDR1 GTSNPN and CDR2 SVGIG (reference sequence). This CDR3 has 14 residues. CDR3 nucleotides: TGTGCCTGGAGTCTCGGACAGGGGGACAATGAGCAGTTCTTC. Its protein product is CAWSLGQGDNEQFF. The full variable domain, in which reference TRBV30 and TRBJ2-1 provide the parts outside the CDR3, is SQTIHQWPATLVQPVGSPLSLECTVEGTSNPNLYWYRQAAGRGLQLLFYSVGIGQISSEVPQNLSASRPQDRQFILSSKKLLLSDSGFYLCAWSLGQGDNEQFFGPGTRLTVL.

V is TRBV9 and J is TRBJ2-7; tentatively, D is TRBD2 (5 bases). Germline assignment: CDR1 SGDLS and CDR2 YYNGEE. Trimming removed 4 bases from V and 12 bases from J, with 20 bases in between. This CDR3 is built from 13 residues. The CDR3 spells CASSPGERETAYF. Here the CDR3 DNA reads TGTGCCAGCAGCCCTGGGGAGAGGGAGACGGCGTACTTC.

The gene calls are TRBV10-1 and TRBJ2-7; D not resolved. Per the germline V gene, CDR1 is WNHNN and CDR2 is SYGVQD (reference sequence). Trimming removed 5 bases at V and 2 bases at J, with 7 bases between. The CDR3 has 12 residues. CDR3 DNA: TGCGCCAGCAGTAACACAGCCTACGAGCAGTACTTC. It specifies CASSNTAYEQYF.

This chain connects TRBV4-3 to TRBJ1-1; 8 nucleotides line up with TRBD1. CDR3 length: 16 residues. Germline assignment: CDR1 LGHNA and CDR2 YSLEER. The V gene end was trimmed by 1 base and the J gene end by 0 bases; junction bases not matched to a gene: 4. CDR3 sequence: CASSQGSGGLNTEAFF. The CDR3 coding sequence is TGCGCCAGCAGCCAAGGATCAGGGGGCCTGAACACTGAAGCTTTCTTT.

V is TRBV7-9 and J is TRBJ1-2, with D possibly TRBD1 on 5 matching bases. Germline assignment: CDR1 SEHNR and CDR2 FQNEAQ (reference sequence). This CDR3 has 14 residues. The germline V and J ends were trimmed by 5 bases and 1 base, with 11 bases remaining between them. The chain's CDR3 is CASSTGRHNYGYTF. The DNA of the CDR3 is TGTGCCAGCAGCACGGGACGCCATAACTATGGCTACACCTTC.

V and J are TRBV7-9 and TRBJ2-1; tentative D call: TRBD1 (6 bases). The V and J ends lost 3 bases and 6 bases respectively, with 12 bases between them. This CDR3 contains 14 residues. Germline-derived CDR1 and CDR2 are SEHNR and FQNEAQ (reference sequence). CDR3 region: CASSFPRGGNEQFF. The DNA for the CDR3 is TGTGCCAGCAGCTTTCCCAGGGGCGGCAATGAGCAGTTCTTC.

The chain carries TRBV10-3 and TRBJ2-7; D may correspond to TRBD1 or TRBD2 (5 bases each). Trimming removed 6 bases at V and 2 bases at J, with 17 bases between. Germline V gives CDR1 ENHRY, CDR2 SYGVKD. The CDR3 spans 15 residues. This CDR3 is CAISYRDAKTYEQYF. For the CDR3, the DNA is TGTGCCATCAGCTATCGGGACGCCAAAACCTACGAGCAGTACTTC.

J is TRBJ1-1 and V is TRBV5-1; no definite D call. This CDR3 spans 13 amino acids. In germline, CDR1 is SGHRS, CDR2 YFSETQ. V was shortened by 3 bases and J by 0 bases, with 6 bases between the two germline ends. CDR3 residues: CASSSYVNTEAFF. Here the CDR3 DNA reads TGCGCCAGCAGCTCTTACGTGAACACTGAAGCTTTCTTT.